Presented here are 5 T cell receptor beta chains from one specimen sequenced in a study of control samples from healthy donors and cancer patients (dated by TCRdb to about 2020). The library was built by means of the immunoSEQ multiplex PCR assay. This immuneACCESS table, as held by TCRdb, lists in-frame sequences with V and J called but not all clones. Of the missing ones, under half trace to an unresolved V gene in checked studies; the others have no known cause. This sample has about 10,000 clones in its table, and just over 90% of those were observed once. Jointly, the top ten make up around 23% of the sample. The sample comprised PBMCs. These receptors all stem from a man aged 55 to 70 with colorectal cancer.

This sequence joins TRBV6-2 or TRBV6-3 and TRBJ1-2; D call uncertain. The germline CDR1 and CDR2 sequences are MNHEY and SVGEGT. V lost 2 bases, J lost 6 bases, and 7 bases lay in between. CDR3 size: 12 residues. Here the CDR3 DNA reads TGTGCCAGCAGTTACCCCGTGAATGGCTACACCTTC. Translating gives CASSYPVNGYTF.

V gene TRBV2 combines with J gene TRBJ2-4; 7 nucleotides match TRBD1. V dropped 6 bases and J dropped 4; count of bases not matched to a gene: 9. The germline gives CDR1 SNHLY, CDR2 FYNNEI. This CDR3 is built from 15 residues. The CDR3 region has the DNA TGTGCCAGCAGAAAAACACAGGGGCTAAAAAACATTCAGTACTTC. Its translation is CASRKTQGLKNIQYF.

CDR3 nucleotides: TGTGCCAGCTCACCACCCCAGACAATACAAGAGACCCAGTACTTC. As protein: CASSPPQTIQETQYF. The chain joins TRBV18 to TRBJ2-5; D unclear. The CDR3 consists of 15 residues. V gave up 0 bases and J gave up 2 bases, with 10 bases separating them. Looked up from germline, CDR1 is KGHSH and CDR2 is LQKENI. The variable domain in full, completed from reference TRBV18 and TRBJ2-5, reads NAGVMQNPRHLVRRRGQEARLRCSPMKGHSHVYWYRQLPEEGLKFMVYLQKENIIDESGMPKERFSAEFPKEGPSILRIQQVVRGDSAAYFCASSPPQTIQETQYFGPGTRLLVL.

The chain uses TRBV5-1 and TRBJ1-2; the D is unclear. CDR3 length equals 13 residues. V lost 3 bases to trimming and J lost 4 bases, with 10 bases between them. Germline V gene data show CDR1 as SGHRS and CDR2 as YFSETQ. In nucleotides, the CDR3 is TGCGCCAGCAGCTGGAGATACGCCTATGGCTACACCTTC. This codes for CASSWRYAYGYTF.

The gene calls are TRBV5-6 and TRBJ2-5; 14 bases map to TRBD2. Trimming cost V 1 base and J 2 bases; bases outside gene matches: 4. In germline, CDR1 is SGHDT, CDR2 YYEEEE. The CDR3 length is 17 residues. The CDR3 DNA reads TGTGCCAGCAGCTTGTTGGGACTAGCGGGGGCTCAAGAGACCCAGTACTTC. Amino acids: CASSLLGLAGAQETQYF.